This T cell receptor beta chain was obtained from a study of blood T cell repertoires in COVID-19. Across the whole study: Acute and convalescent COVID-19 specimens originated in the United States, Italy and Spain.

Symptom resolution, clearance, or two negative PCRs marked donors in Cohort 3 as recovered. TCRdb's copy holds only in-frame clones and misses some; the assay was immunoSEQ multiplex PCR. The sample includes about 380,000 clones, more than 85% of them seen just once. This CDR3 region has 13 residues. Germline values: CDR1 SNHLY, CDR2 FYNNEI. With 11 bases removed from V and 4 bases from J, the gap between germline ends came to 14 bases. This clone was seen a few times. This chain links TRBV2 with TRBJ2-2, with a possible D match to TRBD2 (6 bases). This sequence was found in a woman aged 25 to 39 who had recovered from COVID-19. The sample taken for sequencing was PBMCs or T cells enriched from blood (not recorded which). Here the CDR3 DNA reads TGTGCCGGCCGGGAGACTTTCACCGGGGAGCTGTTTTTT. It translates to CAGRETFTGELFF.